Detailed here is one T cell receptor (beta chain). This record comes from a study of T cell changes during pregnancy in multiple sclerosis. This table comes from immunoSEQ multiplex PCR, and its TCRdb copy is limited to in-frame clones, with some not included. The sample lists more than 45,000 clones, about 92% occurring once. The CDR3 runs to 20 residues. Germline V gene sequence: CDR1 LNHNV, CDR2 YYDKDF (reference sequence). After removal of 5 bases from V and 0 bases from J, the junction contained 19 bases not matched to a gene. The sample was CD4+ T cells from peripheral blood mononuclear cells, taken in the second trimester of pregnancy. The chain uses TRBV15 and TRBJ2-1, with 7 positions matching TRBD1. The sequence derives from a female donor in good health, enrolled as a control in a pregnancy study. The CDR3 region is CATSARRGRGFLSSYNEQFF. In DNA, the CDR3 is TGTGCCACCAGCGCTCGTCGTGGCAGGGGGTTTCTTAGCTCCTACAATGAGCAGTTCTTC. The whole variable domain, filled in from reference TRBV15 and TRBJ2-1, reads DAMVIQNPRYQVTQFGKPVTLSCSQTLNHNVMYWYQQKSSQAPKLLFHYYDKDFNNEADTPDNFQSRRPNTSFCFLDIRSPGLGDTAMYLCATSARRGRGFLSSYNEQFFGPGTRLTVL.